These 28 T cell receptor beta chains originate from one sample sequenced in a study of blood T cells in healthy people across ages. For the second PCR, which ran for about 6 to 11 cycles, a sample-barcoded 5' primer and a J-beta primer mix were used. A single record per CDR3 protein comes from TCRdb applying MiXCR to the 5' RACE reads. The repertoire includes over 550,000 distinct CDR3 sequences, 25% to 30% of them detected once, and approximately 14% sits in the top ten. The sample taken for sequencing was blood. These TCRs come from a woman of 80 years or more in good health.

This clonotype showed up many times. For the CDR3, the DNA is TGCAGCGCTTACCCCGGGAAGAACACTGAAGCTTTCTTT. Amino acid sequence: CSAYPGKNTEAFF. The rearrangement links TRBV29-1 to TRBJ1-1; no firm D call. This CDR3 contains 13 residues. CDR1 is SQVTM, CDR2 ANQGSEA, per germline. V lost 7 bases to trimming and J lost 1 base, with 13 bases between them. The complete variable domain, with remaining parts taken from reference TRBV29-1 and TRBJ1-1, reads SAVISQKPSRDICQRGTSLTIQCQVDSQVTMMFWYRQQPGQSLTLIATANQGSEATYESGFVIDKFPISRPNLTFSTLTVSNMSPEDSSIYLCSAYPGKNTEAFFGQGTRLTVV.

This clonotype has a handful of counts. The genes are TRBV2 and TRBJ1-6, with a tentative D call TRBD1 (6 bases). V was pared by 0 bases and J by 10 bases, with 13 bases between. Germline CDR1 is SNHLY and CDR2 is FYNNEI. This CDR3 comprises 15 residues. The chain's CDR3 is CASSEARGQSSPLHF. CDR3 nucleotide sequence: TGTGCCAGCAGTGAAGCTCGGGGGCAATCGTCACCCCTCCACTTT.

The table lists this clonotype with many counts. V is TRBV2 and J is TRBJ2-5, with D perhaps matching TRBD1 (7 bases). Germline V gene data show CDR1 as SNHLY and CDR2 as FYNNEI. The CDR3 runs to 14 residues. The V and J ends lost 7 bases and 7 bases respectively, with 19 bases between them. The CDR3 spells CASNLQGMGGTQYF. The CDR3 DNA follows: TGTGCCAGCAACCTACAGGGGATGGGGGGGACCCAGTACTTC.

This clonotype appeared many times. The J gene is TRBJ2-7, the V gene TRBV7-9; 8 bases match TRBD1. J gave up 2 bases and V 5 bases, and 5 bases lay outside the gene matches. Germline loops: CDR1 SEHNR, CDR2 FQNEAQ (reference sequence). The length of the CDR3 is 14 residues. CDR3 residues: CASSPGQGTYEQYF. The CDR3, as DNA: TGTGCCAGCAGCCCCGGACAGGGCACCTACGAGCAGTACTTC. Looking up the rest from reference TRBV7-9 and TRBJ2-7 gives the full variable domain: DTGVSQNPRHKITKRGQNVTFRCDPISEHNRLYWYRQTLGQGPEFLTYFQNEAQLEKSRLLSDRFSAERPKGSFSTLEIQRTEQGDSAMYLCASSPGQGTYEQYFGPGTRLTVT.

This clonotype was recorded only once. Just one base apart from a much larger clone, this may be a read error. The chain combines TRBV2 with TRBJ2-1; 8 positions agree with TRBD2. The J call may be in error: the DNA end matches TRBJ2-7 better. This CDR3 contains 19 residues. Germline CDR1 is SNHLY and CDR2 is FYNNEI. The CDR3 loop reads CASSEAGSRGASSYNEQYF. Here the CDR3 DNA reads TGTGCCAGCAGTGAAGCCGGCTCGCGGGGGGCCAGCTCCTACAATGAGCAGTACTTC.

This clonotype was detected many times. The gene calls are TRBV15 and TRBJ1-2, with 9 bases lining up with TRBD1. The CDR3 has 14 amino acids. V lost 3 bases, J lost 6 bases, and 5 bases stayed unmatched. Germline CDR1 LNHNV, CDR2 YYDKDF (reference sequence). CDR3: CATSSRRTGDGYTF. The CDR3 nucleotides are TGTGCCACCAGCAGCCGACGGACAGGGGATGGCTACACCTTC.

This clonotype was recorded many times. The chain recombines TRBV7-2 with TRBJ2-7; tentative D call: TRBD1 (6 bases). Germline CDR1 SGHTA, CDR2 FQGNSA. V lost 5 bases, J lost 0 bases, and 14 bases lay in between. This CDR3 contains 15 residues. Here the CDR3 DNA reads TGTGCCAGCAGCGAATCCGGGACACTCTCCTACGAGCAGTACTTC. Protein product: CASSESGTLSYEQYF.

This clonotype was found a few times. The rearrangement links TRBV29-1 to TRBJ1-4; possibly TRBD1 for D (5 bases). CDR1 and CDR2 (germline): SQVTM, ANQGSEA. The V end lost 6 bases, the J end lost 7 bases, and 15 bases lay between the germline ends. The CDR3 extends over 13 amino acids. In DNA form, the CDR3 reads TGCAGCGTACCGGGACCCACGGGTGAAAAACTGTTTTTT. Protein sequence: CSVPGPTGEKLFF.

In this sample, this clonotype turned up a few times. This rearrangement joins TRBV6-2 or TRBV6-3 to TRBJ1-5, with D perhaps TRBD1 (6 bases). Deletions cut 6 bases from V and 0 bases from J, with 12 bases between. Germline CDR1 and CDR2: MNHEY and SVGEGT. CDR3 length equals 15 residues. The CDR3 DNA is TGTGCCAGCAGGCCGACAGGACATAGCAATCAGCCCCAGCATTTT. Translating it yields CASRPTGHSNQPQHF.

A few counts support this clonotype. The V gene is TRBV3-1, the J gene TRBJ1-4, with TRBD1 as a possible D gene (5 bases). The CDR3 loop spans 15 amino acids. V was shortened by 4 bases and J by 6 bases, with 15 bases between the two germline ends. Germline assignment: CDR1 LGHDT and CDR2 YNNKEL (reference sequence). The CDR3: CASSPRGVRDEKLFF. CDR3 sequence (DNA): TGTGCCAGCAGCCCAAGGGGAGTTAGGGATGAAAAACTGTTTTTT.

V is TRBV3-1 and J is TRBJ2-7; 10 positions agree with TRBD2. TRBJ2-5 explains the end of the DNA better; the J call may be wrong. The length of the CDR3 is 15 residues. CDR1 is LGHDT and CDR2 is YNNKEL in the germline V gene (reference sequence). The CDR3 here is CASSRRAGGQETQYF. In DNA, the CDR3 is TGTGCCAGCAGCCGACGAGCGGGGGGGCAAGAGACCCAGTACTTC.

A remark on this clonotype: Its ends do not fully match the called genes, so a read error is possible. The gene calls are TRBV5-6 and TRBJ2-5; maybe TRBD2 (5 bases). The J call may be mistaken, given a closer DNA end match to TRBJ2-7. Germline V CDR1 and CDR2: SGHDT, YYEEEE. CDR3 size: 13 residues. For the CDR3, the DNA is TGTGCCAGCAGTTTGGACCCTGAGGGCGAGCAGTACTTC. This encodes CASSLDPEGEQYF.

Ten or more counts support this clonotype. The chain employs TRBV25-1 and TRBJ1-6; TRBD1 agrees at 10 bases. Looked up from germline, CDR1 is MGHDK and CDR2 is SYGVNS. The CDR3 length is 15 residues. The junction had 4 bases not matched to a gene; V was cut back by 4 bases and J by 7 bases. The CDR3 coding sequence is TGTGCCAGCAGTGCTCCGGGACAGGGGAATTCACCCCTCCACTTT. Residues: CASSAPGQGNSPLHF.

This clonotype was seen at least ten times. The chain joins TRBV4-2 to TRBJ2-3; unclear D gene. Germline values: CDR1 LGHNA, CDR2 YNFKEQ. This CDR3 is 18 amino acids long. Trimming removed 0 bases at V and 0 bases at J, with 16 bases between. Here the CDR3 reads CASSQDKPIVSSTDTQYF. The CDR3 nucleotides read TGTGCCAGCAGCCAAGATAAGCCGATTGTCTCTAGCACAGATACGCAGTATTTT.

The chain is built from TRBV30 and TRBJ2-2; D is unclear. Deletions cut 8 bases from V and 6 bases from J, with 13 bases between. Germline lookup yields CDR1 GTSNPN and CDR2 SVGIG (reference sequence). CDR3 length equals 12 residues. CDR3 DNA: TGTGCCCTAAATCAGTACGCCGGGGAGCTGTTTTTT. Protein sequence: CALNQYAGELFF.

This clonotype was detected only a few times. A much larger clone lies a single base off, so this may be a read error. This chain connects TRBV7-3 to TRBJ2-1; D might be TRBD2 (5 bases). The J call is doubtful: the DNA matches TRBJ2-7 better. CDR1 is SGHTA and CDR2 is FQGTGA in the germline V gene. The CDR3 covers 13 residues. CDR3 residues: CASSSNTRNEQYF. The CDR3 DNA reads TGTGCCAGCAGCTCAAACACTAGAAATGAGCAGTACTTC.

In this sample, this clonotype turned up a few times. The chain has TRBV28 and TRBJ2-1; D perhaps matches TRBD1 (6 bases). The J call may be incorrect, as the DNA end agrees better with TRBJ2-7. The germline V gene has CDR1 MDHEN and CDR2 SYDVKM. This CDR3 is 15 amino acids long. The CDR3 DNA reads TGTGCCAGCAGTCTAGGGGGTGCAAATTACAATGAGCAGTACTTC. Residues: CASSLGGANYNEQYF.

This clonotype was recorded many times. The chain uses TRBV2 and TRBJ2-3, with D maybe TRBD2 (5 bases). This CDR3 region has 13 residues. The V end was cut by 7 bases, the J end by 4 bases, with 12 bases between. Germline V gene data show CDR1 as SNHLY and CDR2 as FYNNEI. The CDR3 coding sequence is TGTGCCAGCATTGCGGGTCGGGCAGATACGCAGTATTTT. This encodes CASIAGRADTQYF.

V gene TRBV5-1 combines with J gene TRBJ1-1, with a possible D match to TRBD1 (5 bases). This CDR3 has 17 amino acids. The V gene lost 0 bases and the J gene lost 1 base, with 16 bases spanning the gap. Germline CDR1 SGHRS, CDR2 YFSETQ. The CDR3 region is CASSLGIGAGGNTEAFF. The CDR3 DNA reads TGCGCCAGCAGCTTGGGCATCGGGGCAGGCGGGAACACTGAAGCTTTCTTT.

This clonotype was recorded a few times. The chain couples TRBV25-1 to TRBJ2-2; the D gene is possibly TRBD1 (5 bases). This CDR3 spans 19 amino acids. In germline, CDR1 is MGHDK, CDR2 SYGVNS. The V end lost 2 bases, the J end lost 5 bases, and 24 bases lay between the germline ends. Here the CDR3 reads CASSEIIPGPEGATGELFF. DNA of the CDR3: TGTGCCAGCAGTGAAATTATTCCAGGGCCTGAAGGGGCGACCGGGGAGCTGTTTTTT.

The rearrangement uses TRBV5-1 and TRBJ2-3, with TRBD2 matching over 9 bases. Trimming at V came to 4 bases and at J to 0 bases, leaving 6 bases not matched to a gene. This CDR3 spans 16 amino acids. The germline V gene has CDR1 SGHRS and CDR2 YFSETQ. CDR3 protein: CASSRSGGPSTDTQYF. CDR3 bases: TGCGCCAGCAGCCGTAGCGGGGGCCCTAGCACAGATACGCAGTATTTT. The full variable domain, with the rest looked up from reference TRBV5-1 and TRBJ2-3, is KAGVTQTPRYLIKTRGQQVTLSCSPISGHRSVSWYQQTPGQGLQFLFEYFSETQRNKGNFPGRFSGRQFSNSRSEMNVSTLELGDSALYLCASSRSGGPSTDTQYFGPGTRLTVL.

This clonotype has a handful of counts. It may be a read error: a sequence one base away is much more abundant. V gene TRBV7-8 combines with J gene TRBJ2-2, with D possibly matching TRBD1 (6 bases). CDR3 length equals 12 residues. The V end was cut by 8 bases, the J end by 6 bases, with 10 bases between. The germline CDR1 and CDR2 sequences are SGHVS and FQNEAQ. The CDR3 DNA reads TGTGCCAGCGGACAGAGCGCCGGGGAGCTGTTTTTT. Translated, it gives CASGQSAGELFF.

The chain couples TRBV7-2 to TRBJ2-4; D uncertain. The CDR3 totals 14 residues. Germline V lookup: CDR1 SGHTA, CDR2 FQGNSA. The V gene lost 3 bases and the J gene lost 11 bases, with 17 bases spanning the gap. The CDR3 region is CASSLGDVELVQYF. CDR3 bases: TGTGCCAGCAGCTTGGGTGATGTGGAGTTGGTTCAGTACTTC.

The chain links TRBV20-1 to TRBJ2-3; 12 bases match TRBD2. Germline V gene sequence: CDR1 DFQATT, CDR2 SNEGSKA (reference sequence). The CDR3 consists of 21 residues. V gave up 5 bases and J gave up 5 bases; unmatched junction bases: 26. CDR3 coding DNA: TGCAGTGCTGGGGAGGCGGGCCCTAGCGGGGGGGCCTTTCGATACATAGATACGCAGTATTTT. This sequence encodes CSAGEAGPSGGAFRYIDTQYF.

This clonotype has ten or more counts. As DNA, the CDR3 is TGTGCCAGCAGTTACCGGGCAAAACAAGAGACCCAGTACTTC. This translates into CASSYRAKQETQYF. The chain links TRBV6-2 or TRBV6-3 to TRBJ2-5, with unresolved D. The CDR3 consists of 14 residues. CDR1 and CDR2 from the germline V gene are MNHEY and SVGEGT. V was clipped by 2 bases and J by 2 bases, with 9 bases between them.

There are a few counts of this clonotype. The chain is built from TRBV6-2 or TRBV6-3 and TRBJ2-4; D is undetermined. V dropped 2 bases and J dropped 13 bases, with 12 bases sitting between them. The germline V gene has CDR1 MNHEY and CDR2 SVGEGT. This CDR3 is 12 amino acids long. CDR3 in DNA: TGTGCCAGCAGTTACATGAATGTGGAGCAGTACTTC. Protein product: CASSYMNVEQYF.

About this clonotype itself: This sequence may be a read error, since a much larger clone differs from it by one base. The V gene is TRBV6-5, the J gene TRBJ2-4; a possible D gene is TRBD2 (6 bases). The assigned J gene may be wrong: the sequence end matches TRBJ2-7 better. Germline CDR1 and CDR2: MNHEY and SVGAGI. The CDR3 is 14 amino acids. This CDR3 reads CASSYVGRGHEQYF. The CDR3 DNA follows: TGTGCCAGCAGTTACGTTGGGCGGGGTCACGAGCAGTACTTC.

This clonotype was recorded once. DNA for the CDR3: TGTGCCAGCAGCCAACACAGGGGGCGGAATGAAAAACTGTTTTTT. This translates into CASSQHRGRNEKLFF. The rearrangement links TRBV7-2 to TRBJ1-4, with 9 bases lining up with TRBD1. Per germline, CDR1 SGHTA and CDR2 FQGNSA. The V and J ends lost 5 bases and 5 bases, in that order; junction bases with no gene match: 6. The CDR3 sequence is 15 residues long.